This entry features one T cell receptor beta chain sequence. These data belong to a study of shared clonotypes between healthy human individuals. Clones were read by immunoSEQ multiplex PCR, and TCRdb kept only the in-frame ones, dropping some. This table holds over 700,000 clones, 55% to 75% found once. CD4+ cells underwent separation, giving CD45RA+ naive and CD45RA-negative memory subsets. The sample comprised memory CD4+ T cells sorted from blood. Stated subset: CD45RA-negative fraction. The clonotype comes from a young woman in good health.

The CDR3 region has the DNA TGTGCCAGCAGGAAGACAGGAGGGCCCGAGCAGTACTTC. Its protein is CASRKTGGPEQYF. The chain uses TRBV11-2 and TRBJ2-7; D possibly uses TRBD1 or TRBD2 (6 bases each). The CDR3 runs to 13 residues. The V end was cut by 6 bases, the J end by 6 bases, with 15 bases between. Germline V gives CDR1 SGHAT, CDR2 FQNNGV.